This T cell receptor beta chain was sequenced in a study of OX40 agonist ivuxolimab in advanced cancers. Regarding the study in general: Ivuxolimab was an agonistic, fully human IgG2 monoclonal antibody directed against OX40 (CD134), a costimulatory receptor. The purpose of peripheral TCRbeta sequencing was to test whether ivuxolimab changed TCR sequence diversity and led to clonal T-cell expansion. Among the roughly 50 dose-escalation patients, approximately 20 had hepatocellular carcinoma, some 15 melanoma, 9 renal cell carcinoma and 9 head and neck cancer. Intravenous ivuxolimab was administered to patients every 2 weeks at six dose levels: 0.01, 0.1, 0.3, 1.5, 3 and 10 mg/kg. Partial responses were achieved by three dose-escalation patients, of whom one had hepatocellular carcinoma and two had cutaneous melanoma. The dose-escalation cohort was about 86% male with a mean age of 60 years, ranging from roughly 20 to 80. Prior anti-PD-1, anti-PD-L1 or anti-CTLA-4 therapy was permitted, and checkpoint inhibitors had been received by around 40% of dose-escalation patients. The paper covers the monotherapy dose-escalation part of the phase I ivuxolimab trial, which included N of about 50 patients. General conclusions and limits of the study: After ivuxolimab, expanded clones were on average more numerous among CD8+ T cells than among CD4+ T cells. The antigen specificity of the peripheral T cells that underwent clonal expansion was not determined. Partial responders in the 0.1-3.0 mg/kg groups had among the lowest normalized peripheral clonal expansion, especially among CD8+ T cells. Low levels of normalized T-cell clonal expansion were also shown by some nonresponding patients. At doses from 0.1 to 3.0 mg/kg, clonal expansion was seen in both CD4+ and CD8+ blood T cells between baseline and week 6.

To sequence the TCRbeta CDR3 region, genomic DNA was isolated from the sorted cells. The immunoSEQ Assay was used for sequencing of TCRbeta CDR3 regions. In its TCRdb copy, this immuneACCESS table keeps in-frame sequences only and misses some clones. Where compared with another copy, unresolved V genes explain less than half of these, and the others have no known cause. The sample table contains roughly 57,000 clones; only one count was recorded for 75% to 80% of them. 2.4% of the sample is held by the ten biggest clonotypes. Comments on this clone: Its target antigen remains unknown. No quality values exist for individual bases; no much larger clone is one base distant.

From cysteine to phenylalanine, the CDR3 is 12 amino acids long. Only CDR3 DNA is held: 36 bases, read in frame from base 1. Trimming costs V 5 bases and J 8 bases, and their ends lie 13 bases apart. The germline V gene yields MNHNS for CDR1 and SASEGT for CDR2. The trial excluded patients who had a history of autoimmune disease or were on systemic immunosuppression. Peripheral blood for TCR sequencing was collected from all dose cohorts at baseline, on cycle 4 day 1, and on cycle 7 day 1. The samples were taken from a phase I, first-in-human, multicenter, open-label dose-escalation trial of ivuxolimab. Adults with locally advanced or metastatic head and neck squamous cell, hepatocellular, melanoma or renal cell carcinoma were enrolled in the trial. Before TCR sequencing, CD4+ T cells and CD8+ T cells from peripheral blood were sorted into separate populations.

The sequence came from an adult with an advanced solid tumor such as melanoma, head and neck, liver or kidney cancer. Specimen: CD4+ or CD8+ T cells sorted from blood, collected in a trial of the OX40 agonist ivuxolimab. This chain is built from TRBV6-1 and TRBJ2-7, with the D segment possibly TRBD1 or TRBD2, each aligning over 5 bases. DNA sequence: TGTGCCAGCAGTTGGGACCCCAGGAAGCAGTACTTC. It translates to CASSWDPRKQYF.